Each of the 24 T cell receptor beta chains below was sequenced from the same sample in a study of blood T cell repertoires in COVID-19. This table comes from immunoSEQ multiplex PCR, and its TCRdb copy is limited to in-frame clones, with some not included. Among under 300,000 clones, just under 90% were seen once, and the ten largest hold 3% to 4.5%. The sample was peripheral blood. Receptors originate from a woman aged 40 to 50 with acute or convalescent COVID-19.

This chain uses TRBV6-5 with TRBJ2-7; tentatively, D is TRBD2 (5 bases). There are 12 residues in the CDR3. Trimming took off 8 bases at V and 3 bases at J, with 11 bases between the two ends. CDR1 MNHEY and CDR2 SVGAGI come from the germline V gene. The CDR3: CASGRTDYEQYV. Written as DNA, the CDR3 is TGTGCCAGCGGAAGGACTGACTACGAGCAGTACGTC.

V is TRBV7-2 and J is TRBJ2-7; D might be TRBD1 (5 bases). V gave up 5 bases and J gave up 5 bases, with 19 bases separating them. The CDR3 runs to 15 residues. Germline V gives CDR1 SGHTA, CDR2 FQGNSA. The CDR3 is CASSARRQGRDEQYV. CDR3 bases: TGTGCCAGCAGCGCCCGCCGCCAGGGTAGGGACGAGCAGTACGTC.

This clone has just a few counts. The chain has TRBV27 and TRBJ1-4; TRBD1 matches 11 bases. V lost 4 bases and J lost 8; bases outside the gene matches: 6. The CDR3 loop spans 15 amino acids. The V gene's germline CDR1 is MNHEY and CDR2 SMNVEV (reference sequence). The CDR3 coding sequence is TGTGCCAGCAGTTCCTGGACAGGGGGCGCCGAAAAACTGTTTTTT. It specifies CASSSWTGGAEKLFF.

V usage is TRBV15 and J usage is TRBJ2-6, with D unclear. From germline, CDR1 is LNHNV and CDR2 YYDKDF (reference sequence). The CDR3 is made up of 15 amino acids. V was cut by 2 bases and J by 0 bases, with 5 bases left in between. CDR3 amino acids: CATSRRSSGANVLTF. In nucleotides, the CDR3 is TGTGCCACCAGCAGAAGGAGCTCTGGGGCCAACGTCCTGACTTTC. Drawing the rest from reference TRBV15 and TRBJ2-6, the complete variable domain is DAMVIQNPRYQVTQFGKPVTLSCSQTLNHNVMYWYQQKSSQAPKLLFHYYDKDFNNEADTPDNFQSRRPNTSFCFLDIRSPGLGDTAMYLCATSRRSSGANVLTFGAGSRLTVL.

This chain joins TRBV11-2 and TRBJ2-7; D perhaps matches TRBD2 (6 bases). Trimming left V 3 bases short and J 0 bases short, with 9 bases between. The CDR3 runs 14 residues. From germline, CDR1 is SGHAT and CDR2 FQNNGV. DNA of the CDR3: TGTGCCAGCAGCTTCGCGGGGAGCTCCTACGAGCAGTACGTC. Protein: CASSFAGSSYEQYV.

This clone has more than one count but fewer than ten. This chain links TRBV29-1 with TRBJ1-1; TRBD1 might be the D (5 bases). CDR1 and CDR2 from the germline V gene are SQVTM and ANQGSEA. The CDR3 contains 15 residues. Trimming took off 7 bases at V and 4 bases at J, with 22 bases between the two ends. The CDR3 nucleotides are TGCAGCGCGCAGGGTGGTACCCGGATGAGCACTGAAGCTTTCTTT. Its protein is CSAQGGTRMSTEAFF.

The CDR3 sequence: CASSPGGTVPRGETQYF. The CDR3 DNA sequence: TGTGCCAGCAGCCCAGGTGGGACAGTACCCAGGGGAGAGACCCAGTACTTC. The gene calls are TRBV14 and TRBJ2-5; the match to TRBD1 covers 7 bases. CDR1 is SGHDN and CDR2 is FVKESK in the germline V gene. The V and J ends lost 4 bases and 4 bases, in that order; junction bases with no gene match: 15. There are 17 residues in the CDR3.

This sequence joins TRBV5-4 and TRBJ2-3; 10 bases fit TRBD2. Losses at the gene ends were 0 bases for V and 6 bases for J; bases not matched to a gene: 7. Germline V CDR1 and CDR2: SGHNT, YYREEE (reference sequence). The CDR3 spans 16 residues. The CDR3 sequence is CASSLALAGALDTQYF. The CDR3, as DNA: TGTGCCAGCAGCTTGGCCCTAGCGGGGGCCCTGGATACGCAGTATTTT.

The CDR3 nucleotides are TGTGCCAGCAGTTTTAGCGGGGTCCAAGAGACCCAGTACTTC. Amino acid sequence: CASSFSGVQETQYF. The J gene is TRBJ2-5, the V gene TRBV2, with 8 bases fitting TRBD2. Germline CDR1 is SNHLY and CDR2 is FYNNEI. The V and J ends lost 5 bases and 1 base, in that order; junction bases with no gene match: 3. CDR3 length: 14 amino acids.

The V gene is TRBV2, the J gene TRBJ1-1, with 10 bases aligning to TRBD1. The germline V gene encodes CDR1 SNHLY and CDR2 FYNNEI. The CDR3 contains 18 residues. V trimming: 6 bases; J trimming: 5 bases; junction bases outside the gene matches: 18. CDR3 protein: CASSAPGQGPKGGTEAFF. The CDR3 nucleotides are TGTGCCAGCAGCGCACCGGGACAGGGGCCGAAGGGTGGGACTGAAGCTTTCTTT.

The V gene is TRBV20-1, the J gene TRBJ2-5; 9 bases align to TRBD1. CDR3 length equals 15 residues. Trimming removed 3 bases from V and 5 bases from J; junction bases left unmatched: 10. Per germline, CDR1 DFQATT and CDR2 SNEGSKA (reference sequence). DNA of the CDR3: TGCAGTGCTAGTAGAGTCTGGGACAGGGAGGAGACCCAGTACTTC. Translation gives CSASRVWDREETQYF.

The J gene is TRBJ1-1, the V gene TRBV12-3 or TRBV12-4, with TRBD1 matching over 7 bases. CDR3 length equals 13 residues. The trim removed 6 bases at V and 10 bases at J, leaving 11 bases unmatched. CDR3 residues: CASSPQGLGRAFF. The CDR3 DNA reads TGTGCCAGCAGCCCACAGGGGCTCGGGCGAGCTTTCTTT.

The genes are TRBV3-1 (or the pseudogene TRBV3-2) and TRBJ1-1; TRBD1 is a possible D gene (6 bases). Trimming cost V 3 bases and J 4 bases, with 18 bases left between them. Germline V gives CDR1 LGHDT, CDR2 YNNKEL (reference sequence). The length of the CDR3 is 16 residues. Here the CDR3 reads CASSHRGRGPSTEAFF. Here the CDR3 DNA reads TGTGCCAGCAGCCACCGTGGCAGGGGCCCTTCCACTGAAGCTTTCTTT.

The genes are TRBV6-5 and TRBJ1-6; 9 nucleotides match TRBD1. Unmatched junction bases numbered 11, after V lost 10 bases and J lost 10 bases. The CDR3 runs to 14 residues. Germline CDR1 and CDR2: MNHEY and SVGAGI. CDR3 DNA sequence: TGTGCCAACCTCTTGGGACAGGGCGAATCACCCCTCCACTTT. This gives the protein CANLLGQGESPLHF.

V and J are TRBV7-2 and TRBJ1-1; D is possibly TRBD1 (6 bases). The germline gives CDR1 SGHTA, CDR2 FQGNSA. V was shortened by 5 bases and J by 4 bases, with 14 bases between the two germline ends. CDR3 size: 14 residues. CDR3 nucleotides: TGTGCCAGCAGCGAAAGATACAGGGCCACTGAAGCTTTCTTT. Protein sequence: CASSERYRATEAFF.

A single count supports this clone. The V and J genes are TRBV10-3 and TRBJ1-1; 8 nucleotides match TRBD1. The junction had 6 bases not matched to a gene; V was cut back by 6 bases and J by 6 bases. Germline V gene data show CDR1 as ENHRY and CDR2 as SYGVKD. CDR3 length: 13 residues. The CDR3 loop reads CAISPDRDAEAFF. In DNA, the CDR3 is TGTGCCATCAGCCCGGACAGGGACGCTGAAGCTTTCTTT.

CDR3: CASSLAGGAIDTQYF. The CDR3 DNA follows: TGCGCCAGCAGTCTAGCGGGGGGGGCAATAGATACGCAGTATTTT. The chain couples TRBV10-1 to TRBJ2-3, with 12 bases matching TRBD2. In germline, CDR1 is WNHNN, CDR2 SYGVQD (reference sequence). The CDR3 runs 15 residues. After removal of 5 bases from V and 5 bases from J, the junction contained 5 bases not matched to a gene.

The chain is built from TRBV6-5 and TRBJ2-2; maybe TRBD2 (6 bases). CDR1 is MNHEY and CDR2 is SVGAGI in the germline V gene. The V end was cut by 10 bases, the J end by 1 base, with 13 bases between. The CDR3 is 14 amino acids. DNA of the CDR3: TGTGCCACTACCCGGGGAGGGAACACCGGGGAGCTGTTTTTT. It specifies CATTRGGNTGELFF.

The V call is TRBV7-8, the J call TRBJ1-5; a possible D gene is TRBD1 (6 bases). The CDR3 has 14 residues. Trimming took 5 bases from V and 3 from J, leaving 11 bases between them. From germline, CDR1 is SGHVS and CDR2 FQNEAQ. As DNA, the CDR3 is TGTGCCAGCAGCCACAGGACAGACAATCAGCCCCAGCATTTT. This translates into CASSHRTDNQPQHF.

The CDR3 bases are TGTGCCAGCAGCCGGGGACAGGGCTTTTCCTACGAGCAGTACGTC. It translates to CASSRGQGFSYEQYV. The chain is built from TRBV7-9 and TRBJ2-7, with TRBD1 identical over 9 bases. This CDR3 spans 15 amino acids. J gave up 1 base and V 5 bases, and 6 bases lay outside the gene matches. The germline V gene has CDR1 SEHNR and CDR2 FQNEAQ (reference sequence).

The V call is TRBV7-6, the J call TRBJ1-3; no firm D call. The CDR3 is 16 amino acids. Trimming pared 2 bases from V and 0 bases from J, leaving 11 bases between. Germline values: CDR1 SGHVS, CDR2 FNYEAQ. CDR3 DNA: TGTGCCAGCAGCTTAAGTCCGGTTGACTCTGGAAACACCATATATTTT. Protein product: CASSLSPVDSGNTIYF.

The gene calls are TRBV9 and TRBJ2-1, with TRBD2 as a possible D gene (6 bases). The CDR3 is 16 amino acids. Looked up from germline, CDR1 is SGDLS and CDR2 is YYNGEE. Trimming cost V 3 bases and J 5 bases, with 18 bases left between them. CDR3 in DNA: TGTGCCAGCAGCGACGGGTGGGGGGTTAATAACAATGAGCAGTTCTTC. As protein: CASSDGWGVNNNEQFF.

The rearrangement links TRBV7-2 to TRBJ2-1; D perhaps matches TRBD1 (5 bases). CDR3 length equals 15 residues. V was pared by 5 bases and J by 4 bases, with 15 bases between. The germline gives CDR1 SGHTA, CDR2 FQGNSA. CDR3 loop: CASSPGAGNYNEQFF. In nucleotides, the CDR3 is TGTGCCAGCAGCCCCGGTGCAGGGAATTACAATGAGCAGTTCTTC.

This chain uses TRBV19 with TRBJ1-2, with D possibly matching TRBD1 (5 bases). The germline gives CDR1 LNHDA, CDR2 SQIVND (reference sequence). The CDR3 covers 12 residues. Deletions cut 6 bases from V and 4 bases from J, with 9 bases between. The CDR3 bases are TGTGCCAGTAGGGAGGGGAGCTATGGCTACACCTTC. Translation: CASREGSYGYTF.